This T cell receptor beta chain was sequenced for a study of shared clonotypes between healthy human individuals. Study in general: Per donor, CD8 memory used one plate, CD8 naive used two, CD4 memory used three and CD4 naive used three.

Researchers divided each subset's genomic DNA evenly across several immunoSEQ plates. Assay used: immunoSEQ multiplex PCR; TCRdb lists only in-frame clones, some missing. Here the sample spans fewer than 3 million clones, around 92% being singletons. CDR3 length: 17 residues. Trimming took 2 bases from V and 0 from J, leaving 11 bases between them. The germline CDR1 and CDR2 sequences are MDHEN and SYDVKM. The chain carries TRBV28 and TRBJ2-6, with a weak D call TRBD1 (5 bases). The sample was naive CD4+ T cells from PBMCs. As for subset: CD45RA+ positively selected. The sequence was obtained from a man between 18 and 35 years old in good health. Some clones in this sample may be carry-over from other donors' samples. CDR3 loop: CASSLRGYTSGANVLTF. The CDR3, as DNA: TGTGCCAGCAGTTTAAGGGGATACACCTCTGGGGCCAACGTCCTGACTTTC.